The present entry profiles one TCR beta chain with its context. Its antigen is as yet unknown. Trimming took 6 bases from V and 4 from J; bases not matched to a gene: 6. This CDR3 comprises 15 residues. Germline assignment: CDR1 LNHDA and CDR2 SQIVND (reference sequence). These data originate in a study of T cell responses to AZD1222 COVID-19 vaccine. Study outcomes and limitations: The study reported that nearly half of spike-specific TCRs target unmutated variant regions. Repertoire sampling occurred only after the peak T cell response. Possibly, clonal diversity was underestimated; donors were largely white British and included more females. With dominance at 160-218 and 743-854, vaccine-associated CD4 TCRs spanned spike.

Sequenced by immunoSEQ multiplex PCR; TCRdb stores in-frame clones only, minus some. The table records 85,000 to 130,000 clones, about 87% of them present only once. The chain links TRBV19 to TRBJ1-2, with 12 positions matching TRBD1. The material was peripheral blood, obtained on day 0 of AZD1222 vaccination. This receptor was identified in an adult in good health. CDR3 nucleotide sequence: TGTGCCAGTAGGGGGACAGGGGGCGTACCCTATGGCTACACCTTC. It yields the protein CASRGTGGVPYGYTF.